These 28 T cell receptor beta chains came from one sample sequenced in a study of neurological immune-mediated disorders. One entry per CDR3 protein, called by TCRdb with MiXCR from the 5' RACE reads. The data hold 15,000 or so distinct CDR3 sequences, with less than 15% observed a single time. Specimen: CD8+ T cells from blood. All receptors derive from a female donor with HTLV-1-associated myelopathy (HAM/TSP).

This clonotype was seen many times. The V call is TRBV11-3, the J call TRBJ1-1; no definite D call. V shed 7 bases and J shed 7 bases, with 16 bases lying between them. The germline CDR1 and CDR2 sequences are SGHNT and YENEEA. This CDR3 region has 13 residues. The CDR3 is CASTPSGVNEAFF. The CDR3 bases are TGTGCCAGCACCCCCAGCGGGGTTAATGAAGCTTTCTTT.

This clonotype was seen repeatedly, ten times or more. The chain employs TRBV12-3 or TRBV12-4 and TRBJ2-1; a weak D match, TRBD1 (6 bases). Trimming took 3 bases from V and 3 from J, leaving 15 bases between them. The CDR3 totals 16 residues. For the CDR3, the DNA is TGTGCCAGCAGTTTTAGTGGTGCAGGGGACTACAATGAGCAGTTCTTC. It codes for CASSFSGAGDYNEQFF.

The sample holds many counts of this clonotype. The genes are TRBV20-1 and TRBJ2-1; a weak D match, TRBD1 (5 bases). The CDR3 extends over 17 amino acids. Between the trimmed V and J ends, which lost 2 bases and 6 bases, there was a span of 23 bases. Germline-derived CDR1 and CDR2 are DFQATT and SNEGSKA (reference sequence). CDR3 in amino acids: CSARSRVQSFVVNEQFF. The DNA for the CDR3 is TGCAGTGCTAGATCCAGGGTACAATCTTTCGTAGTCAATGAGCAGTTCTTC.

This clonotype was recorded many times. V and J are TRBV5-1 and TRBJ2-4, with unresolved D. CDR3 length: 14 residues. CDR1 and CDR2 from the germline V gene are SGHRS and YFSETQ. Trimming took off 4 bases at V and 2 bases at J, with 10 bases between the two ends. The CDR3 loop is CASSPDQTKNIQYF. The CDR3 bases are TGCGCCAGCAGCCCGGACCAGACCAAAAACATTCAGTACTTC.

This clonotype was observed many times. The CDR3 DNA sequence: TGTGCCAGCAGCTTAGACAGCCGAATCTACGAGCAGTACTTC. Its protein is CASSLDSRIYEQYF. This sequence joins TRBV5-6 and TRBJ2-7, with D tentatively TRBD1 (5 bases). Germline CDR1 reads SGHDT; CDR2 reads YYEEEE. V gave up 2 bases and J gave up 3 bases, with 12 bases separating them. The CDR3 runs 14 residues.

The J gene is TRBJ2-7, the V gene TRBV7-9; no firm D call. Germline V CDR1 and CDR2: SEHNR, FQNEAQ (reference sequence). The CDR3 is 12 residues long. Trimming took off 2 bases at V and 7 bases at J, with 9 bases between the two ends. The CDR3: CASSLSGGEQYF. The CDR3 region has the DNA TGTGCCAGCAGCTTATCAGGCGGAGAGCAGTACTTC.

This clonotype was detected ten times or more. V and J are TRBV5-1 and TRBJ2-7; 7 bases are a match to TRBD2. CDR3 length: 14 residues. Germline V gives CDR1 SGHRS, CDR2 YFSETQ. V gave up 0 bases and J gave up 2 bases; unmatched junction bases: 2. CDR3 nucleotides: TGCGCCAGCAGCTTGGCGGGAGGCCCCTACGAGCAGTACTTC. Protein sequence: CASSLAGGPYEQYF.

This clonotype has a count of ten or more. As DNA, the CDR3 is TGTGCCAGCAGGTTTACCGGGAGAAACACTGAAGCTTTCTTT. Its protein product is CASRFTGRNTEAFF. The genes are TRBV12-3 or TRBV12-4 and TRBJ1-1; no firm D call. This CDR3 has 14 residues. Trimming stripped 6 bases from V and 2 bases from J, with 13 bases between.

The V call is TRBV4-3, the J call TRBJ1-1; perhaps TRBD1 as D (6 bases). Germline assignment: CDR1 LGHNA and CDR2 YSLEER. V lost 5 bases and J lost 3, with 13 bases in between. The CDR3 contains 14 residues. As DNA, the CDR3 is TGCGCCAGCAGCAAAAGGGGGGGGGACACTGAAGCTTTCTTT. This sequence encodes CASSKRGGDTEAFF.

This clonotype has at least ten counts. The genes are TRBV15 and TRBJ1-5, with a tentative D call TRBD1 (6 bases). Trimming removed 2 bases at V and 3 bases at J, with 11 bases between. Germline CDR1 LNHNV, CDR2 YYDKDF (reference sequence). The CDR3 has 15 amino acids. This CDR3 is CATSRYRETNQPQHF. DNA for the CDR3: TGTGCCACCAGCAGATACAGGGAGACCAATCAGCCCCAGCATTTT.

This chain joins TRBV5-1 and TRBJ2-7, with 8 positions matching TRBD2. Per the germline V gene, CDR1 is SGHRS and CDR2 is YFSETQ. The CDR3 spans 17 residues. Trimming at V came to 4 bases and at J to 0 bases, leaving 12 bases not matched to a gene. CDR3 DNA: TGCGCCAGCAGCACGGGACTAGTGGTAGGGAGCTCCTACGAGCAGTACTTC. Translating it yields CASSTGLVVGSSYEQYF. The whole variable domain, filled in from reference TRBV5-1 and TRBJ2-7, reads KAGVTQTPRYLIKTRGQQVTLSCSPISGHRSVSWYQQTPGQGLQFLFEYFSETQRNKGNFPGRFSGRQFSNSRSEMNVSTLELGDSALYLCASSTGLVVGSSYEQYFGPGTRLTVT.

This clonotype was picked up many times. This sequence joins TRBV7-6 and TRBJ2-5, with TRBD2 identical over 9 bases. Per germline, CDR1 SGHVS and CDR2 FNYEAQ. V lost 5 bases, J lost 2 bases, and 12 bases stayed unmatched. The CDR3 is 17 residues long. The CDR3 reads CASSPGAGGRAQETQYF. The CDR3, as DNA: TGTGCCAGCAGCCCCGGGGCGGGAGGGCGGGCTCAAGAGACCCAGTACTTC.

This clonotype ranks as medium-sized. The chain links TRBV27 to TRBJ1-4; D gene ambiguous. V lost 1 base to trimming and J lost 3 bases, with 9 bases between them. The V gene's germline CDR1 is MNHEY and CDR2 SMNVEV (reference sequence). CDR3 length: 15 amino acids. DNA for the CDR3: TGTGCCAGCAGTTTATTTCTTGCGGCTAATGAAAAACTGTTTTTT. It translates to CASSLFLAANEKLFF.

In this sample, this clonotype turned up many times. This chain joins TRBV2 and TRBJ2-1, with 9 bases lining up with TRBD2. V was clipped by 5 bases and J by 3 bases; unmatched bases: 5. The length of the CDR3 is 15 residues. Per germline, CDR1 SNHLY and CDR2 FYNNEI. The DNA of the CDR3 is TGTGCCAGCAGTCTTAGCGGGGGCAACTACAATGAGCAGTTCTTC. Residues: CASSLSGGNYNEQFF.

This clonotype occurred many times. This chain joins TRBV20-1 and TRBJ2-7, with 10 bases that match TRBD2. Germline V CDR1 and CDR2: DFQATT, SNEGSKA (reference sequence). The length of the CDR3 is 16 residues. The J segment lost 0 bases and the V segment lost 6 bases, leaving 11 bases of the junction unmatched. The CDR3: CSARQQGTSVSYEQYF. As DNA, the CDR3 is TGCAGTGCGCGCCAGCAAGGGACTAGCGTCTCCTACGAGCAGTACTTC.

This clonotype was recorded many times. V usage is TRBV13 and J usage is TRBJ2-1, with 9 bases fitting TRBD2. The CDR3 consists of 12 residues. From germline, CDR1 is PRHDT and CDR2 FYEKMQ (reference sequence). V lost 1 base to trimming and J lost 14 bases; unmatched junction nucleotides: 3. The CDR3 is CASSLEAGGKFF. The CDR3 DNA follows: TGTGCCAGCAGCTTAGAAGCGGGAGGCAAGTTCTTC.

The rearrangement links TRBV7-9 to TRBJ2-7; the D gene is possibly TRBD1 (7 bases). The CDR3 has 14 residues. Between the trimmed V and J ends, which lost 5 bases and 7 bases, there was a span of 18 bases. Germline V gene sequence: CDR1 SEHNR, CDR2 FQNEAQ (reference sequence). The CDR3 DNA sequence: TGTGCCAGCAGCCCCAGGGGGGTGCGCTATGAGCAGTACTTC. This gives the protein CASSPRGVRYEQYF. Filled out from reference TRBV7-9 and TRBJ2-7, the complete variable domain reads DTGVSQNPRHKITKRGQNVTFRCDPISEHNRLYWYRQTLGQGPEFLTYFQNEAQLEKSRLLSDRFSAERPKGSFSTLEIQRTEQGDSAMYLCASSPRGVRYEQYFGPGTRLTVT.

This clonotype was observed many times. J is TRBJ2-7 and V is TRBV11-2; weak D call: TRBD1 (6 bases). The CDR3 sequence is 12 residues long. The V end lost 5 bases, the J end lost 6 bases, and 11 bases lay between the germline ends. Germline lookup yields CDR1 SGHAT and CDR2 FQNNGV. CDR3 nucleotides: TGTGCCAGCAGCAAGATGACAGGCGAGCAGTACTTC. Its protein is CASSKMTGEQYF.

This clonotype was seen at least ten times. The gene calls are TRBV20-1 and TRBJ2-1; tentatively, D is TRBD1 (5 bases). The germline gives CDR1 DFQATT, CDR2 SNEGSKA (reference sequence). There are 14 residues in the CDR3. The V and J ends lost 2 bases and 5 bases respectively, with 13 bases between them. CDR3 protein: CSARRMTDHNEQFF. The CDR3 DNA follows: TGCAGTGCTAGAAGAATGACAGATCACAATGAGCAGTTCTTC.

At least ten counts were recorded for this clonotype. V gene TRBV4-1 combines with J gene TRBJ2-7, with D possibly matching TRBD2 (5 bases). V was cut by 2 bases and J by 3 bases, with 11 bases left in between. From germline, CDR1 is MGHRA and CDR2 YSYEKL. There are 14 residues in the CDR3. CDR3 loop: CASSQLAGNYEQYF. The CDR3 DNA is TGCGCCAGCAGCCAACTTGCGGGTAACTACGAGCAGTACTTC.

This clonotype was seen many times. The chain has TRBV7-9 and TRBJ2-7; TRBD2 might be the D (6 bases). The V and J ends lost 5 bases and 0 bases respectively, with 8 bases between them. Germline lookup yields CDR1 SEHNR and CDR2 FQNEAQ (reference sequence). CDR3 size: 13 residues. The CDR3 spells CASSGGYSYEQYF. CDR3 nucleotides: TGTGCCAGCAGCGGAGGGTACTCCTACGAGCAGTACTTC.

This clonotype appeared many times. CDR3 in DNA: TGCGCCAGCAGCCAAGAGGGCAGGAGATCCGGGGAGCTGTTTTTT. It is translated as CASSQEGRRSGELFF. The V call is TRBV4-1, the J call TRBJ2-2; D unresolved. CDR1 MGHRA and CDR2 YSYEKL come from the germline V gene. The V and J ends lost 0 bases and 6 bases respectively, with 11 bases between them. The CDR3 has 15 residues.

There are many counts of this clonotype. The rearrangement joins TRBV2 to TRBJ2-7; D might be TRBD2 (5 bases). The CDR3 consists of 14 residues. Trimming removed 4 bases from V and 0 bases from J, with 10 bases in between. Germline V lookup: CDR1 SNHLY, CDR2 FYNNEI. The CDR3 loop reads CASSGVGSSYEQYF. CDR3 coding DNA: TGTGCCAGCAGTGGGGTAGGGAGCTCCTACGAGCAGTACTTC.

This clonotype was recorded at least ten times. The gene calls are TRBV29-1 and TRBJ2-2, with unresolved D. V lost 2 bases and J 4 bases, leaving 8 bases between the germline ends. CDR1 is SQVTM and CDR2 is ANQGSEA in the germline V gene. This CDR3 region has 13 residues. This CDR3 reads CSVERAFTGELFF. The CDR3 coding sequence is TGCAGCGTTGAAAGGGCCTTCACCGGGGAGCTGTTTTTT.

This clonotype showed up many times. This chain connects TRBV4-1 to TRBJ1-1; D remains unclear. This CDR3 is built from 13 residues. Deletions cut 0 bases from V and 8 bases from J, with 10 bases between. CDR1 and CDR2 (germline): MGHRA, YSYEKL. CDR3 region: CASSQDRALEAFF. In nucleotides, the CDR3 is TGCGCCAGCAGCCAAGATCGAGCCCTAGAAGCTTTCTTT.

This clonotype is labeled as medium-sized (0.01 to 0.1%). The chain has TRBV20-1 and TRBJ2-1; TRBD2 is a possible D gene (6 bases). Germline CDR1 reads DFQATT; CDR2 reads SNEGSKA (reference sequence). The CDR3 has 13 amino acids. Trimming shortened V by 8 bases and J by 8 bases, and 19 bases separated the two germline ends. The CDR3 nucleotides read TGCAGTAAAGACAGACTAGAAGGGGATGAGCAGTTCTTC. Translation: CSKDRLEGDEQFF.

This clonotype was found many times. The genes are TRBV29-1 and TRBJ2-5; TRBD2 might be the D (6 bases). The CDR3 sequence is 14 residues long. The germline gives CDR1 SQVTM, CDR2 ANQGSEA. The V end lost 6 bases, the J end lost 2 bases, and 16 bases lay between the germline ends. Written as DNA, the CDR3 is TGCAGCGTCGACGCCCCGGGACTTCAAGAGACCCAGTACTTC. It encodes CSVDAPGLQETQYF.

This clonotype was picked up many times. The chain uses TRBV2 and TRBJ2-5; D gene unclear. CDR1 and CDR2 (germline): SNHLY, FYNNEI. With 8 bases removed from V and 5 bases from J, the gap between germline ends came to 18 bases. The CDR3 runs to 14 residues. The CDR3 here is CASRIDPSGETQYF. The CDR3 DNA sequence: TGTGCCAGCCGAATAGACCCTTCCGGCGAGACCCAGTACTTC.